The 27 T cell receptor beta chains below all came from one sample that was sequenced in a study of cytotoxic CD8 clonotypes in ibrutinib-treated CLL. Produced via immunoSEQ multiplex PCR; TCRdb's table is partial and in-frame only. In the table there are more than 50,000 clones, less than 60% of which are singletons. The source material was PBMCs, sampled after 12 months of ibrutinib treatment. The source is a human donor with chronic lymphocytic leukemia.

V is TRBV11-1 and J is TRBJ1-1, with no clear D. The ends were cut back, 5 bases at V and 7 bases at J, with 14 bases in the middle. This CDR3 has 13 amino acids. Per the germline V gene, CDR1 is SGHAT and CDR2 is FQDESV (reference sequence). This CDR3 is CASSLGGLIEAFF. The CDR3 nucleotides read TGTGCCAGCAGCCTGGGTGGGTTGATTGAAGCTTTCTTT.

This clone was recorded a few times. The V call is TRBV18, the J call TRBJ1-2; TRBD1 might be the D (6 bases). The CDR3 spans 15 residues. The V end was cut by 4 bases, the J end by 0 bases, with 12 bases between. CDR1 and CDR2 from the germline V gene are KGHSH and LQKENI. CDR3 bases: TGTGCCAGCTCACGGGACACCTCTACTAACTATGGCTACACCTTC. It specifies CASSRDTSTNYGYTF.

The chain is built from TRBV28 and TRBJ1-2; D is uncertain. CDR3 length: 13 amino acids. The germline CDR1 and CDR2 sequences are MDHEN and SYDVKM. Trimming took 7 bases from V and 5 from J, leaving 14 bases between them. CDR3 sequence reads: CASTMTASYGYTF. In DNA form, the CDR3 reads TGTGCCAGCACCATGACCGCGTCTTATGGCTACACCTTC.

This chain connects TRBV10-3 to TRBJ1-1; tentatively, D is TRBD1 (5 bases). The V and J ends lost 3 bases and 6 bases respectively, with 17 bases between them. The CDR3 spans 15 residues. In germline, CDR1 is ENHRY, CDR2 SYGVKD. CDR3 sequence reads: CAISDPTGLVAEAFF. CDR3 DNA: TGTGCCATCAGTGACCCCACAGGTCTCGTGGCTGAAGCTTTCTTT.

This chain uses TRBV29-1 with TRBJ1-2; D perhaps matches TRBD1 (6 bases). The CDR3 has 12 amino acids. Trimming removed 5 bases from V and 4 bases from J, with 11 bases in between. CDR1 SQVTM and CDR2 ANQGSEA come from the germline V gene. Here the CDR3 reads CSVLQGTYGYTF. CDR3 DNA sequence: TGCAGCGTTCTACAGGGTACCTATGGCTACACCTTC.

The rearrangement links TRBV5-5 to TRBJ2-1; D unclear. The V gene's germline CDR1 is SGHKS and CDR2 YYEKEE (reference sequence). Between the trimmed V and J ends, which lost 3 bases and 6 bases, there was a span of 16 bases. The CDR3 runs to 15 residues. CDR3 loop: CASSSVAPPGNEQFF. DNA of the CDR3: TGTGCCAGCAGCTCGGTGGCGCCCCCCGGCAATGAGCAGTTCTTC.

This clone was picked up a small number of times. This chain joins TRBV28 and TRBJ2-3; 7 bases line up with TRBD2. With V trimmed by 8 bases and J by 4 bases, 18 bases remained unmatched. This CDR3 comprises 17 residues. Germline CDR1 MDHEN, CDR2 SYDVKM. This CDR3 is CASRDRGREIVPDTQYF. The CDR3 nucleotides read TGTGCCAGCCGAGACCGGGGGAGGGAAATCGTCCCAGATACGCAGTATTTT.

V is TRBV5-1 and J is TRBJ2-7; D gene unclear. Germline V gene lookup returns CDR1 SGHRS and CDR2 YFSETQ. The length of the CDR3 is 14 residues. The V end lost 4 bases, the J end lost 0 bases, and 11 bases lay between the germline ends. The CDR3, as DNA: TGCGCCAGCAGCCCGGACGGCCGCTCCTACGAGCAGTACGTC. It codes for CASSPDGRSYEQYV.

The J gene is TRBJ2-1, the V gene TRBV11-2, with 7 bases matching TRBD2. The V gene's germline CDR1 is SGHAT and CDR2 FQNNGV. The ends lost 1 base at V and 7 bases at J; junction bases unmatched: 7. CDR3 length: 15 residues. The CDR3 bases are TGTGCCAGCAGCTTAGGGACTAGTCGGCGTAATGAGCAGTTCTTC. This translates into CASSLGTSRRNEQFF.

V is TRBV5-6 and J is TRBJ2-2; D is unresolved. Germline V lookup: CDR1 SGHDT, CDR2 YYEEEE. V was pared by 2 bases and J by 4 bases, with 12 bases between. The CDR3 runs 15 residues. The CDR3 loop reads CASSFSVMGTGELFF. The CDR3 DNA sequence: TGTGCCAGCAGCTTTTCCGTGATGGGCACCGGGGAGCTGTTTTTT.

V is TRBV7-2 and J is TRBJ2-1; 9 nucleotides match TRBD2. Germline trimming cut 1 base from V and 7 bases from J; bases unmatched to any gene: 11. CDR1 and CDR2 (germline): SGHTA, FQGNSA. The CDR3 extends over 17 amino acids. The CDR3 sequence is CASSLEFSGGYSNEQFF. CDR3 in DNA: TGTGCCAGCAGCTTAGAATTTAGCGGGGGTTATAGTAATGAGCAGTTCTTC.

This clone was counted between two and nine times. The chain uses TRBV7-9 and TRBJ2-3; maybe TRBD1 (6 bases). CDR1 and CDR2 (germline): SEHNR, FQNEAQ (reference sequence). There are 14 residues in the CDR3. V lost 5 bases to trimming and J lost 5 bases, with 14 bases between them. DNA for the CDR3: TGTGCCAGCAGCCCTAAACCGACAGGAGATACGCAGTATTTT. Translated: CASSPKPTGDTQYF.

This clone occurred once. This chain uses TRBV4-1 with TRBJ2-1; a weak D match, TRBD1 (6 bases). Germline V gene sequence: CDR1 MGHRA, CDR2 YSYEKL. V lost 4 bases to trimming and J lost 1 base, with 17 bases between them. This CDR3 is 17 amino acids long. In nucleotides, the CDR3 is TGCGCCAGCAGCCTACACCCAGGGGAGAGGTCCTACAATGAGCAGTTCTTC. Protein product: CASSLHPGERSYNEQFF.

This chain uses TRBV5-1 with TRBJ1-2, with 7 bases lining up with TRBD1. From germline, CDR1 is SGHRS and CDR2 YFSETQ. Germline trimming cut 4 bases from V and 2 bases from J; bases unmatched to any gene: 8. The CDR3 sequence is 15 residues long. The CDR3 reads CASSLTTGRNYGYTF. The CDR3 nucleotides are TGCGCCAGCAGCCTGACGACAGGGAGGAACTATGGCTACACCTTC.

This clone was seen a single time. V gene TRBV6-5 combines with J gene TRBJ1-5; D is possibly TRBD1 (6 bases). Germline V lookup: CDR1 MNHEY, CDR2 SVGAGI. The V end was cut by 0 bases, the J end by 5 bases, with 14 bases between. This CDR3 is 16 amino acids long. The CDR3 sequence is CASSYSWTARDQPQHF. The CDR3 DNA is TGTGCCAGCAGTTACTCGTGGACAGCGAGGGATCAGCCCCAGCATTTT.

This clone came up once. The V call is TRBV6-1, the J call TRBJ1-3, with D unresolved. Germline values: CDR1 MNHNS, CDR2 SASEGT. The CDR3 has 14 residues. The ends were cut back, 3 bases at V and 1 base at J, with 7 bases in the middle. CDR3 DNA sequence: TGTGCCAGCAGTGAGGGAGGGTCTGGAAACACCATATATTTT. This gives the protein CASSEGGSGNTIYF.

For the CDR3, the DNA is TGTGCCAGCAGCTTAGAGGTGGGCGAGCAGTACTTC. Its protein is CASSLEVGEQYF. V gene TRBV7-2 combines with J gene TRBJ2-7; no firm D call. Trimming pared 1 base from V and 6 bases from J, leaving 7 bases between. Looked up from germline, CDR1 is SGHTA and CDR2 is FQGNSA. CDR3 length equals 12 residues.

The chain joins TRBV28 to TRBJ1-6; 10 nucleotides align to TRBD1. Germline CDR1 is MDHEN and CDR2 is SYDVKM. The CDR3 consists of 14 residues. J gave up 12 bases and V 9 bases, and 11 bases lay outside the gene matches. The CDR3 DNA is TGTGCCAGTACACCGGGACAGGGGTTTAGACCCCTCCACTTT. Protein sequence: CASTPGQGFRPLHF.

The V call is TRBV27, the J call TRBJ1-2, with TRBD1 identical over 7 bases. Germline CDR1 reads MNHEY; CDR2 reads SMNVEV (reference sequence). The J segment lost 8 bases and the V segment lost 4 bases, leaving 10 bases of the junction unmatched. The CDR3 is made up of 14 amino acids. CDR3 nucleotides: TGTGCCAGCAGTTCATCAGGGGGGAAGAGGGGCTACACCTTC. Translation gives CASSSSGGKRGYTF.

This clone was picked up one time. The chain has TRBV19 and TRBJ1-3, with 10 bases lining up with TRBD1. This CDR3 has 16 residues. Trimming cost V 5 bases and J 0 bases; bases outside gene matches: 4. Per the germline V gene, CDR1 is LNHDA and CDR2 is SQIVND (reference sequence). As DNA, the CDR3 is TGTGCCAGTAGTTTTCGGACAGGGGGCTCTGGAAACACCATATATTTT. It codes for CASSFRTGGSGNTIYF.

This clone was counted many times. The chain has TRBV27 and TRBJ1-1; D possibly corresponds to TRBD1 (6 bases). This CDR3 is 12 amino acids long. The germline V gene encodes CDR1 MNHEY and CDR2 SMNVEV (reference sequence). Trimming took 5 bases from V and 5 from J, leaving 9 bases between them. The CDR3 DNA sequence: TGTGCCAGCAGTACTAGGGGGACTGAAGCTTTCTTT. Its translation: CASSTRGTEAFF.

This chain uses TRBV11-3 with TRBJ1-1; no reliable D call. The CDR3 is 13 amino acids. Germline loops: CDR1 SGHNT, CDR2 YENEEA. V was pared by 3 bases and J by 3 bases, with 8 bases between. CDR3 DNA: TGTGCCAGCAGCTTTGATGTGGACACTGAAGCTTTCTTT. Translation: CASSFDVDTEAFF.

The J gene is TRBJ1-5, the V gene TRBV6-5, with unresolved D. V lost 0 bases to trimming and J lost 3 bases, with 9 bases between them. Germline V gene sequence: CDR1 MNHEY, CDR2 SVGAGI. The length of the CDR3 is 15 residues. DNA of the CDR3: TGTGCCAGCAGTTACTCTTGGCAGAACAATCAGCCCCAGCATTTT. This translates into CASSYSWQNNQPQHF.

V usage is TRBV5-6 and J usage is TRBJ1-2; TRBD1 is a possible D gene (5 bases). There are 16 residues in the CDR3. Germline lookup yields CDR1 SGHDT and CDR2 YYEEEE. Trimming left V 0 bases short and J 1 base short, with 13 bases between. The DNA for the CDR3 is TGTGCCAGCAGCTTGGGCCGGGGCAGTTTTAACTATGGCTACACCTTC. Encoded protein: CASSLGRGSFNYGYTF.

CDR3 in amino acids: CATSLRQGPSGNTIYF. The CDR3 DNA reads as TGTGCCACCAGCTTACGACAGGGGCCCTCTGGAAACACCATATATTTT. This chain links TRBV15 with TRBJ1-3; 8 bases map to TRBD1. The germline CDR1 and CDR2 sequences are LNHNV and YYDKDF (reference sequence). This CDR3 contains 16 residues. Trimming at V came to 5 bases and at J to 0 bases, leaving 6 bases not matched to a gene.

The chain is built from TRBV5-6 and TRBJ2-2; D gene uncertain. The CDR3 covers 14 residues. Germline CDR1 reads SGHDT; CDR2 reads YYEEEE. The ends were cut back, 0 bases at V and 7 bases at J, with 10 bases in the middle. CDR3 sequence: CASSLVGFHGELFF. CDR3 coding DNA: TGTGCCAGCAGCTTGGTCGGGTTTCACGGGGAGCTGTTTTTT. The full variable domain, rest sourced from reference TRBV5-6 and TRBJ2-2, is DAGVTQSPTHLIKTRGQQVTLRCSPKSGHDTVSWYQQALGQGPQFIFQYYEEEERQRGNFPDRFSGHQFPNYSSELNVNALLLGDSALYLCASSLVGFHGELFFGEGSRLTVL.

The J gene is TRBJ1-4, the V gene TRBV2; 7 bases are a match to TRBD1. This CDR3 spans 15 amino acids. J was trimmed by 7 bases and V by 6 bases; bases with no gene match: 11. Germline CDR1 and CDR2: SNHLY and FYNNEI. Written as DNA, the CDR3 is TGTGCCAGCAGAGAGGACAGGAACGCCCGTGAAAAACTGTTTTTT. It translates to CASREDRNAREKLFF.